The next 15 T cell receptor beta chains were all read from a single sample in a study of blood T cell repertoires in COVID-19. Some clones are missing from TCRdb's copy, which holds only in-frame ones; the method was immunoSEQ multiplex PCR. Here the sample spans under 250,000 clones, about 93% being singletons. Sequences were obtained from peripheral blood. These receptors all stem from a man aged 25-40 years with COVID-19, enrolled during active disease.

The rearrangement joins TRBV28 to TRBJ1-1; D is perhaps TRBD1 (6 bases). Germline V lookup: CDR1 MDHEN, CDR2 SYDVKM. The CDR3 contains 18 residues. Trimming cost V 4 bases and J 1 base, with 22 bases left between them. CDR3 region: CASSSLSRNRVPNTEAFF. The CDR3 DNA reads TGTGCCAGCAGTTCGCTGTCACGGAACAGGGTCCCGAACACTGAAGCTTTCTTT.

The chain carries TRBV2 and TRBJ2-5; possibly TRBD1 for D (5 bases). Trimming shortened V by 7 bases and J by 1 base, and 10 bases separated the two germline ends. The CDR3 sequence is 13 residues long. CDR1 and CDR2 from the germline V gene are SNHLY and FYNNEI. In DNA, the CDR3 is TGTGCCAGCATGGTTCAGGGCCAAGAGACCCAGTACTTC. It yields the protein CASMVQGQETQYF.

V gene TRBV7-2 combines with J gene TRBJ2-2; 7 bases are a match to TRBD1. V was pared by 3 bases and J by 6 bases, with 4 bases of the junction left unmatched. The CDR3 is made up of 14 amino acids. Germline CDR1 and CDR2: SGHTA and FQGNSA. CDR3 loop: CASSLLQGPGELFF. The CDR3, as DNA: TGTGCCAGCAGCTTGCTACAGGGGCCCGGGGAGCTGTTTTTT.

The CDR3 is CASSAHGTDNSPLHF. In DNA, the CDR3 is TGTGCCAGCAGTGCCCACGGGACAGACAATTCACCCCTCCACTTT. The chain employs TRBV28 and TRBJ1-6; the match to TRBD1 covers 7 bases. This CDR3 contains 15 residues. Germline CDR1 is MDHEN and CDR2 is SYDVKM. V was clipped by 5 bases and J by 7 bases; unmatched bases: 8.

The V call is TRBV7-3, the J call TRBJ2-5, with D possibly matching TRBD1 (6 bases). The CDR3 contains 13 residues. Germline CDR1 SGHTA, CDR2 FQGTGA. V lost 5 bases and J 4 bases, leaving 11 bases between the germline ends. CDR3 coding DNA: TGTGCCAGCAGCCTACAGGGTTCAGAGACCCAGTACTTC. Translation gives CASSLQGSETQYF. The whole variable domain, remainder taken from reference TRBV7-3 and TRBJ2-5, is GAGVSQTPSNKVTEKGKYVELRCDPISGHTALYWYRQSLGQGPEFLIYFQGTGAADDSGLPNDRFFAVRPEGSVSTLKIQRTERGDSAVYLCASSLQGSETQYFGPGTRLLVL.

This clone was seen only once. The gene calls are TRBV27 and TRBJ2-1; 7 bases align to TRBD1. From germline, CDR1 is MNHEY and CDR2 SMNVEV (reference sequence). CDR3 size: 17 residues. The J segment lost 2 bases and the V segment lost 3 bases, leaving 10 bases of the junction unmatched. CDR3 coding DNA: TGTGCCAGCAGTTTTACAAGGAGGCAGGGGGCCTACAATGAGCAGTTCTTC. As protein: CASSFTRRQGAYNEQFF.

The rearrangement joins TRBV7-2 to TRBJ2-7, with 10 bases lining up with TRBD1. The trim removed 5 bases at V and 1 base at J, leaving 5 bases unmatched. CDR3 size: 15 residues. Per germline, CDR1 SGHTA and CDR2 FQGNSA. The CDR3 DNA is TGTGCCAGCAGCCCCCGGGACAGGGGATCCTACGAGCAGTACTTC. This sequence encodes CASSPRDRGSYEQYF.

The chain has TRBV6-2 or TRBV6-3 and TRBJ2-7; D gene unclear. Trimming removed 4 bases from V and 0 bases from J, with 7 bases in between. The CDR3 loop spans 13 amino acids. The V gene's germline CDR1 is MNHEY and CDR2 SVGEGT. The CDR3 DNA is TGTGCCAGCAGTTTAGCCAGCTCCTACGAGCAGTACTTC. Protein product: CASSLASSYEQYF.

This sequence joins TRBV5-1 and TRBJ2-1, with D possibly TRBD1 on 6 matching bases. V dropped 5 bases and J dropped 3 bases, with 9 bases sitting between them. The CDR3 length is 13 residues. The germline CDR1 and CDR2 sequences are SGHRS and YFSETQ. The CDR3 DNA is TGCGCCAGCAGAAAGGACAGCTACAATGAGCAGTTCTTC. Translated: CASRKDSYNEQFF.

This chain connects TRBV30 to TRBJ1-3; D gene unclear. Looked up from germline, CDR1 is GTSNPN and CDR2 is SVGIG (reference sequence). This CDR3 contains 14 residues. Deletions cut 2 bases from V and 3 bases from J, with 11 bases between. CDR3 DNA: TGTGCCTGGAGTTCCGAGGGTTATGGAAACACCATATATTTT. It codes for CAWSSEGYGNTIYF.

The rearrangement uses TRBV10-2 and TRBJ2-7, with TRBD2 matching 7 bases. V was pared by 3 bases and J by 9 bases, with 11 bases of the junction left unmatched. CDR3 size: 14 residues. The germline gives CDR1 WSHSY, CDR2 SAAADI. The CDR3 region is CASSEAGTYLGQYF. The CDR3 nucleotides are TGCGCCAGCAGTGAAGCGGGGACGTATCTGGGGCAGTACTTC.

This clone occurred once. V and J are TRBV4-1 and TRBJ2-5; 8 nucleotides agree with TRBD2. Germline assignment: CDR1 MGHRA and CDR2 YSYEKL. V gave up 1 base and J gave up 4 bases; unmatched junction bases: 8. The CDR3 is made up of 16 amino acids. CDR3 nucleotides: TGCGCCAGCAGCCAAGGAGTTCGTGCGGGGGGAGAGACCCAGTACTTC. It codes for CASSQGVRAGGETQYF.

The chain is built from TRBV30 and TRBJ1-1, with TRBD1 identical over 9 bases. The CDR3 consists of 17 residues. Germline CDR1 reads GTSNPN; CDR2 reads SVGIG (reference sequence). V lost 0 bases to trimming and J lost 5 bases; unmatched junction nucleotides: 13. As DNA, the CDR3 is TGTGCCTGGAGTGTACAAGTAGGACAGGGGACGAGGACTGAAGCTTTCTTT. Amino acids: CAWSVQVGQGTRTEAFF.

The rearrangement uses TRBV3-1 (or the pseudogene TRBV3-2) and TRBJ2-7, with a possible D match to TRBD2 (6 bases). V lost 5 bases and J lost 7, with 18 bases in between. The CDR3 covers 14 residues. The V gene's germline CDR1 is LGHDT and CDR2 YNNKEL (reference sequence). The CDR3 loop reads CASSETGGLEEQYF. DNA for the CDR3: TGTGCCAGCAGCGAGACCGGGGGTTTGGAAGAGCAGTACTTC.

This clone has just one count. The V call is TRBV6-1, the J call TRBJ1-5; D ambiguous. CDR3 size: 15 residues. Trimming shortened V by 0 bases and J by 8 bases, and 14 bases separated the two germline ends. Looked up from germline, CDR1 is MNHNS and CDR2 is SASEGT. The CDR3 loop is CASSEARGTIEPQHF. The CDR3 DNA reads TGTGCCAGCAGTGAAGCCCGAGGAACTATAGAGCCCCAGCATTTT.